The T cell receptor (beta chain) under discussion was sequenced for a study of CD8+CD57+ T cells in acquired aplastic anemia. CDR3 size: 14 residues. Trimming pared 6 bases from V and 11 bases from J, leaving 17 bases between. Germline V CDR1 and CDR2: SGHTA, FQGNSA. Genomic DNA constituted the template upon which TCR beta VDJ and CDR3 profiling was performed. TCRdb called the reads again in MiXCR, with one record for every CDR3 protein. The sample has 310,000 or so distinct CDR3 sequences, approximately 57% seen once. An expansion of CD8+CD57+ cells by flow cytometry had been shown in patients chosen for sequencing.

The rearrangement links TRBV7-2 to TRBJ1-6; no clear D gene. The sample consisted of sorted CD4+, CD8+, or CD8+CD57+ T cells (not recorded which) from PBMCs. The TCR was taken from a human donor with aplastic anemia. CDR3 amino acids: CASSESKGRTPLHF. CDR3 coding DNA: TGTGCCAGCAGTGAAAGTAAGGGTCGGACACCCCTCCACTTT.